Shown below are 24 T cell receptor beta chains from a single sample sequenced in a study of human T cells and chemical hapten exposure. The time point here: healthy volunteer bleed at 6 weeks. Unfractionated whole blood yielded the extracted total RNA. TCRdb reprocessed the RACE reads via MiXCR and lists one record per CDR3 protein. The repertoire holds about 77,000 distinct CDR3 sequences, with about 8.6% as singletons. The sequenced material came from whole blood. These receptors were obtained from a female donor in good health. Some clones in this sample may be carry-over from other donors' samples.

This clonotype was observed a handful of times. The chain joins TRBV27 to TRBJ2-3; the D call may be TRBD1 or TRBD2 (5 bases each). The V end lost 2 bases, the J end lost 5 bases, and 14 bases lay between the germline ends. CDR1 MNHEY and CDR2 SMNVEV come from the germline V gene (reference sequence). The CDR3 is made up of 15 amino acids. The CDR3 sequence: CASSLSAGSGDTQYF. CDR3 DNA sequence: TGTGCCAGCAGTTTAAGTGCAGGGAGTGGAGATACGCAGTATTTT.

This clonotype was observed many times. The chain links TRBV7-2 to TRBJ1-2; no definite D call. Germline assignment: CDR1 SGHTA and CDR2 FQGNSA. The CDR3 extends over 15 amino acids. Trimming stripped 5 bases from V and 8 bases from J, with 21 bases between. The CDR3 loop is CASSKPAERFYGYTF. In nucleotides, the CDR3 is TGTGCCAGCAGCAAGCCAGCGGAGAGATTTTACGGCTACACCTTC.

This chain connects TRBV18 to TRBJ1-1; TRBD1 is a possible D gene (6 bases). Germline CDR1 is KGHSH and CDR2 is LQKENI. The length of the CDR3 is 13 residues. Trimming cost V 3 bases and J 8 bases, with 13 bases left between them. The DNA of the CDR3 is TGTGCCAGCTCACCCCTCACCGGGACAGAAGCTTTCTTT. As protein: CASSPLTGTEAFF.

This clonotype came up many times. The chain joins TRBV6-2 or TRBV6-3 to TRBJ2-1; 14 nucleotides match TRBD2. Germline V gene lookup returns CDR1 MNHEY and CDR2 SVGEGT. The J segment lost 0 bases and the V segment lost 5 bases, leaving 9 bases of the junction unmatched. CDR3 length: 19 residues. CDR3 sequence (DNA): TGTGCCAGCAGTCCGATAGGACTAGCGGGGGGTACCTCCTACAATGAGCAGTTCTTC. Residues: CASSPIGLAGGTSYNEQFF.

This clonotype was picked up many times. This chain links TRBV20-1 with TRBJ2-7; D unresolved. The germline V gene encodes CDR1 DFQATT and CDR2 SNEGSKA (reference sequence). The CDR3 consists of 14 residues. Trimming took off 1 base at V and 0 bases at J, with 10 bases between the two ends. CDR3 loop: CSARGPFSSYEQYF. The CDR3 DNA is TGCAGTGCTAGAGGTCCTTTTAGCTCCTACGAGCAGTACTTC.

In this sample, this clonotype turned up many times. V gene TRBV4-3 combines with J gene TRBJ1-4; 8 bases agree with TRBD1. The V gene end was trimmed by 4 bases and the J gene end by 7 bases; junction bases not matched to a gene: 5. The germline V gene has CDR1 LGHNA and CDR2 YSLEER. The CDR3 runs to 14 residues. CDR3 bases: TGCGCCAGCAGCCTGGACAGGGTAGTTGAAAAACTGTTTTTT. Protein product: CASSLDRVVEKLFF.

This clonotype showed up many times. The CDR3 loop reads CASSLGQTNTEAFF. In DNA form, the CDR3 reads TGTGCCAGCAGTTTAGGGCAGACGAACACTGAAGCTTTCTTT. The chain links TRBV28 to TRBJ1-1; D call uncertain. This CDR3 is 14 amino acids long. V lost 2 bases to trimming and J lost 1 base, with 8 bases between them. The V gene's germline CDR1 is MDHEN and CDR2 SYDVKM.

This clonotype has a count of ten or more. This sequence joins TRBV13 and TRBJ2-5; 8 positions agree with TRBD2. Per the germline V gene, CDR1 is PRHDT and CDR2 is FYEKMQ (reference sequence). The CDR3 consists of 20 residues. The J segment lost 0 bases and the V segment lost 5 bases, leaving 20 bases of the junction unmatched. CDR3 protein: CASSPTSRLTSGSYQETQYF. The CDR3 DNA reads as TGTGCCAGCAGCCCCACGTCTCGCCTCACTAGCGGATCGTACCAAGAGACCCAGTACTTC.

This clonotype was counted only a few times. J is TRBJ1-3 and V is TRBV9; D not certain. The CDR3 runs to 12 residues. Trimming stripped 2 bases from V and 4 bases from J, with 4 bases between. Germline loops: CDR1 SGDLS, CDR2 YYNGEE. In DNA, the CDR3 is TGTGCCAGCAGCGTCGGCGGAAACACCATATATTTT. The encoded protein is CASSVGGNTIYF.

This clonotype was counted ten times or more. The chain combines TRBV15 with TRBJ1-6, with D perhaps matching TRBD1 (6 bases). Trimming pared 0 bases from V and 7 bases from J, leaving 16 bases between. The CDR3 totals 17 residues. Germline CDR1 is LNHNV and CDR2 is YYDKDF (reference sequence). The CDR3 DNA sequence: TGTGCCACCAGCAGAGATGTCTTCGGGGGGCGAAATTCACCCCTCCACTTT. It codes for CATSRDVFGGRNSPLHF. Filled out from reference TRBV15 and TRBJ1-6, the complete variable domain reads DAMVIQNPRYQVTQFGKPVTLSCSQTLNHNVMYWYQQKSSQAPKLLFHYYDKDFNNEADTPDNFQSRRPNTSFCFLDIRSPGLGDTAMYLCATSRDVFGGRNSPLHFGNGTRLTVT.

The genes are TRBV5-6 and TRBJ1-5; tentatively, D is TRBD1 (6 bases). Trimming took 6 bases from V and 2 from J, leaving 12 bases between them. CDR1 SGHDT and CDR2 YYEEEE come from the germline V gene. CDR3 length: 14 residues. Here the CDR3 reads CASKRRGRNQPQHF. Written as DNA, the CDR3 is TGTGCCAGCAAACGGCGGGGGCGCAATCAGCCCCAGCATTTT.

In its sample, this clonotype was seen many times. CDR3 amino acids: CSARNPGRNTEAFF. The CDR3 DNA sequence: TGCAGTGCTAGAAATCCCGGGAGGAACACTGAAGCTTTCTTT. This rearrangement joins TRBV20-1 to TRBJ1-1, with unresolved D. Germline V lookup: CDR1 DFQATT, CDR2 SNEGSKA (reference sequence). The CDR3 is made up of 14 amino acids. V was pared by 2 bases and J by 1 base, with 11 bases between.

This clonotype was counted ten times or more. The chain combines TRBV20-1 with TRBJ1-1; D remains unclear. Per the germline V gene, CDR1 is DFQATT and CDR2 is SNEGSKA (reference sequence). CDR3 length equals 12 residues. Trimming removed 6 bases from V and 0 bases from J, with 8 bases in between. The DNA of the CDR3 is TGCAGTGCGCCCTTGATGAACACTGAAGCTTTCTTT. It yields the protein CSAPLMNTEAFF.

The J gene is TRBJ2-7, the V gene TRBV5-1; no reliable D call. CDR3 length: 11 amino acids. Germline lookup yields CDR1 SGHRS and CDR2 YFSETQ. With 5 bases removed from V and 7 bases from J, the gap between germline ends came to 10 bases. CDR3 protein: CASSQNGEQYF. The CDR3 region has the DNA TGCGCCAGCAGTCAAAACGGAGAGCAGTACTTC.

This clonotype was observed a handful of times. The chain links TRBV10-3 to TRBJ1-5, with D maybe TRBD1 (5 bases). V lost 8 bases and J 3 bases, leaving 11 bases between the germline ends. Germline loops: CDR1 ENHRY, CDR2 SYGVKD. The CDR3 has 13 amino acids. The CDR3 DNA is TGTGCCATCGGCAGGGACCCCAATCAGCCCCAGCATTTT. The encoded protein is CAIGRDPNQPQHF.

This chain joins TRBV12-3 or TRBV12-4 and TRBJ2-7; the D is unclear. The CDR3 spans 14 residues. The V gene lost 1 base and the J gene lost 2 bases, with 9 bases spanning the gap. CDR3 loop: CASSLVPLAYEQYF. The DNA of the CDR3 is TGTGCCAGCAGTTTAGTCCCCCTCGCCTACGAGCAGTACTTC.

This clonotype was recorded at least ten times. V is TRBV5-6 and J is TRBJ2-7, with D unresolved. Germline V gene data show CDR1 as SGHDT and CDR2 as YYEEEE. Trimming left V 2 bases short and J 3 bases short, with 12 bases between. The CDR3 covers 14 residues. CDR3 in amino acids: CASSLSVGIYEQYF. The CDR3 coding sequence is TGTGCCAGCAGCTTATCGGTCGGAATCTACGAGCAGTACTTC. The whole variable domain, filled in from reference TRBV5-6 and TRBJ2-7, reads DAGVTQSPTHLIKTRGQQVTLRCSPKSGHDTVSWYQQALGQGPQFIFQYYEEEERQRGNFPDRFSGHQFPNYSSELNVNALLLGDSALYLCASSLSVGIYEQYFGPGTRLTVT.

This clonotype was counted many times. The gene calls are TRBV27 and TRBJ2-7; D gene ambiguous. Deletions cut 4 bases from V and 6 bases from J, with 4 bases between. Germline CDR1 reads MNHEY; CDR2 reads SMNVEV (reference sequence). This CDR3 region has 10 residues. CDR3 amino acids: CASSYGEQYF. DNA of the CDR3: TGTGCCAGCAGTTATGGCGAGCAGTACTTC.

This clonotype was detected only a few times. V is TRBV20-1 and J is TRBJ2-5; tentative D call: TRBD2 (5 bases). The CDR3 consists of 11 residues. CDR1 is DFQATT, CDR2 SNEGSKA, per germline (reference sequence). V was cut by 6 bases and J by 4 bases, with 9 bases left in between. CDR3 region: CSAVGRETQYF. CDR3 in DNA: TGCAGTGCAGTAGGGAGAGAGACCCAGTACTTC.

In this sample, this clonotype turned up a few times. V gene TRBV20-1 combines with J gene TRBJ1-4; perhaps TRBD1 as D (6 bases). Trimming removed 4 bases at V and 0 bases at J, with 21 bases between. Germline V gives CDR1 DFQATT, CDR2 SNEGSKA (reference sequence). This CDR3 spans 18 amino acids. Here the CDR3 DNA reads TGCAGTGCTAAGGGGCTTTCCAGGGGTTGTGCAACTAATGAAAAACTGTTTTTT. Translating it yields CSAKGLSRGCATNEKLFF.

This clonotype was recorded a few times. This rearrangement joins TRBV7-9 to TRBJ2-1; D remains unclear. The CDR3 runs to 12 residues. V was pared by 5 bases and J by 7 bases, with 9 bases between. Germline values: CDR1 SEHNR, CDR2 FQNEAQ (reference sequence). The CDR3 region has the DNA TGTGCCAGCAGCCTACGCTCAAATGAGCAGTTCTTC. Protein sequence: CASSLRSNEQFF.

The V and J genes are TRBV29-1 and TRBJ1-2; no firm D call. The CDR3 length is 8 residues. Looked up from germline, CDR1 is SQVTM and CDR2 is ANQGSEA. DNA for the CDR3: TGCCCTTTTTGTGGCTACACCTTC. Translation gives CPFCGYTF.

This clonotype was picked up a small number of times. The genes are TRBV27 and TRBJ1-2; possibly TRBD1 for D (5 bases). V was pared by 2 bases and J by 4 bases, with 14 bases between. The CDR3 has 15 amino acids. The germline CDR1 and CDR2 sequences are MNHEY and SMNVEV (reference sequence). Here the CDR3 reads CASSLQGPPSYGYTF. DNA for the CDR3: TGTGCCAGCAGTTTACAGGGTCCACCCAGCTATGGCTACACCTTC.

A word on this clonotype: With a much larger clone just one base away, this may be a read error. The rearrangement uses TRBV7-2 and TRBJ1-5, with D unresolved. The CDR3 runs to 15 residues. Per germline, CDR1 SGHTA and CDR2 FQGNSA. V dropped 1 base and J dropped 2 bases, with 9 bases sitting between them. CDR3 DNA: TGTGCCAGCAGCTTAGTGTCAAGCCGCAATCAGCCCCAGCATTTT. Translated, it gives CASSLVSSRNQPQHF.